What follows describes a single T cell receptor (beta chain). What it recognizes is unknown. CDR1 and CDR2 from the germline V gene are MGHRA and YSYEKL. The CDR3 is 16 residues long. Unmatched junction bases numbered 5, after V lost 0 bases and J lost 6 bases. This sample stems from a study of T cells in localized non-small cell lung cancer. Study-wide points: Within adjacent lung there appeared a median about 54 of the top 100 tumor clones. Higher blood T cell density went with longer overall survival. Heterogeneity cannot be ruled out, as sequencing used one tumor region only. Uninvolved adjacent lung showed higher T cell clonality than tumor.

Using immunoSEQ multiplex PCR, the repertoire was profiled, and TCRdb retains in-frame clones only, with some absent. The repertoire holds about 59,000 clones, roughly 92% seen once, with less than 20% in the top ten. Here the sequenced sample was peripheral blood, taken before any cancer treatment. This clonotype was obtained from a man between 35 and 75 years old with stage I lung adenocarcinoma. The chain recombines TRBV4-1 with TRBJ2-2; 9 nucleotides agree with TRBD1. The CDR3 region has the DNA TGCGCCAGCAGCCAAGAGTTGGGACAGGGCGCCGGGGAGCTGTTTTTT. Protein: CASSQELGQGAGELFF.